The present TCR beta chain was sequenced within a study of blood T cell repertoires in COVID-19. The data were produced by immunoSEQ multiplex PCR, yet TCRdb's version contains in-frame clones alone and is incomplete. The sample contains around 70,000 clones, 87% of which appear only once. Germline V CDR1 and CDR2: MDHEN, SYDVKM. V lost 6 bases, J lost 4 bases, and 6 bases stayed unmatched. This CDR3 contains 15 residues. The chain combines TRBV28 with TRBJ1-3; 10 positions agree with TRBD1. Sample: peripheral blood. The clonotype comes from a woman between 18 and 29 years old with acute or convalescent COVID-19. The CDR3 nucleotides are TGTGCCAGCAGCCGACAGGGGGCAAGGGGAAACACCATATATTTT. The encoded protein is CASSRQGARGNTIYF.